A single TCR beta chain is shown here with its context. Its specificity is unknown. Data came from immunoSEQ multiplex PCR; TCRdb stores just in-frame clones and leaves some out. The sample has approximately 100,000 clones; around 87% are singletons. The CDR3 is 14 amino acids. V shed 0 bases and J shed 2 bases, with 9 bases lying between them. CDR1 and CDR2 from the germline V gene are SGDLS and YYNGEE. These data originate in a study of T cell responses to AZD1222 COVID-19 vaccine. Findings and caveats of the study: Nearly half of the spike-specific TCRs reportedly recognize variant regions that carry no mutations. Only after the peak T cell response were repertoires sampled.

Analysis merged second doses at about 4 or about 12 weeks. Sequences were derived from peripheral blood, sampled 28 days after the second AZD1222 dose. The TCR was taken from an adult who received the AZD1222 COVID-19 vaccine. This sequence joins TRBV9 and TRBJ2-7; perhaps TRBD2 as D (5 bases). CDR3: CASSVARDTYEQYF. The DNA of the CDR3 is TGTGCCAGCAGCGTAGCTCGGGATACCTACGAGCAGTACTTC.